Sequencing of this T cell receptor beta chain was carried out in a study of breast tumors, draining lymph nodes, adjacent tissues (dated by TCRdb to the mid-2010s). For context, the study as a whole: The study compared TCR beta repertoires across tumor, adjacent nontumor tissue and axillary lymph nodes from breast cancer patients. The study aimed to assess the relationships and possible T-cell exchange between tumor, surrounding tissue and draining lymph node repertoires in human breast cancer.

For sequencing, an Illumina HiSeq 2000 was employed. TCR beta chain libraries were generated by multiplex PCR amplification. High-throughput sequencing was used to analyze the amplified TCR beta chain products. Through fastp at Q25 and MiXCR, TCRdb rebuilt clones from the public reads, retaining in-frame beta chains. Every entry covers one CDR3 protein and lists the most common genes and DNA from its rows. This sample has 55,000 to 75,000 distinct CDR3 sequences in its table, and around 43% of those were observed once. The leading ten clones occupy 8.4% of the sample. The CDR3 spans 15 residues, from the cysteine through the phenylalanine. Only CDR3 DNA is held: 45 bases, read in frame from base 1. The germline ends are 13 bases apart after V is trimmed by 4 bases and J by 6 bases. Concerning this clonotype itself: Its antigen specificity is not known. No clone much larger than this one lies a single base away; base qualities are absent.

On the study overall, not on this receptor specifically: Tumors showed preferential V and J gene usage, and their T-cell repertoire diversity fell below that of lymph nodes yet above that of nontumor tissue. Tumor and nontumor tissue repertoires were significantly more similar in luminal-like than in basal-like breast cancer. The study presented the conclusion that tumor T cells originate in lymph nodes as consistent with a hypothesis, not as something directly demonstrated. The data were considered consistent with most tumor T cells being derived from the lymph node and subsequently expanding within tumor tissue.

Recombination connected TRBV12-3 or TRBV12-4 to TRBJ1-6, with a weak D call of TRBD1 (6 bases match). The clonotype was recovered from a female donor with breast cancer. Some clones in this sample may be carry-over from other donors' samples. Sequencing was carried out using breast tumor tissue. The base sequence is TGTGCCAGCAGTTCACAGACAGGACTTAATTCACCCCTCCACTTT. This codes for CASSSQTGLNSPLHF.